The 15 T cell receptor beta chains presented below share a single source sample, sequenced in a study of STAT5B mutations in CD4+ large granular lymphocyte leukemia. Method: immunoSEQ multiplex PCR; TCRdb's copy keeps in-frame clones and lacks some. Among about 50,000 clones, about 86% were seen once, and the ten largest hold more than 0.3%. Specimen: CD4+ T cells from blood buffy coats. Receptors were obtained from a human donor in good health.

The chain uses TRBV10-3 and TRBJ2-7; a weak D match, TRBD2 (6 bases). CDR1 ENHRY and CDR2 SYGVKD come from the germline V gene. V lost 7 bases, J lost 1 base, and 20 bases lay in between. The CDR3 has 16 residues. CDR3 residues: CAITPSGGKGSYEQYF. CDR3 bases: TGTGCCATCACCCCCTCAGGCGGGAAAGGGTCCTACGAGCAGTACTTC.

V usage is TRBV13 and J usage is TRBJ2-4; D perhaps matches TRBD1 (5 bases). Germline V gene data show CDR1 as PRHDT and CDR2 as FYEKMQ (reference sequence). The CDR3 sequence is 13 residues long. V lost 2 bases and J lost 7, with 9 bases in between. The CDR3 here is CASSLSGANIQYF. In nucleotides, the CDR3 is TGTGCCAGCAGCTTATCTGGGGCGAACATTCAGTACTTC.

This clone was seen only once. The CDR3 sequence: CASSPLLAGGSYNEQFF. The DNA for the CDR3 is TGTGCCAGCTCCCCCCTACTAGCGGGAGGATCCTACAATGAGCAGTTCTTC. The chain uses TRBV18 and TRBJ2-1, with 12 bases that match TRBD2. CDR3 size: 17 residues. V was clipped by 6 bases and J by 1 base; unmatched bases: 7. Germline loops: CDR1 KGHSH, CDR2 LQKENI.

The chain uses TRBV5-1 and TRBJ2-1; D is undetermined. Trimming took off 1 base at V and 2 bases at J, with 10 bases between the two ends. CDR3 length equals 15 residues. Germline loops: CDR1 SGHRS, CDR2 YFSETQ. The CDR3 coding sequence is TGCGCCAGCAGCTTGAGGCAGGACCCCTACAATGAGCAGTTCTTC. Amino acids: CASSLRQDPYNEQFF.

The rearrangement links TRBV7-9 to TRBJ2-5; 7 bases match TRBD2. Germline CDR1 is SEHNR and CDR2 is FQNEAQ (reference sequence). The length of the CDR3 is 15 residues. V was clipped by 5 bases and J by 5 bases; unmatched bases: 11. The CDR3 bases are TGTGCCAGCAGCCGGTTGGGGGGGTCTGGGGAGACCCAGTACTTC. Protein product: CASSRLGGSGETQYF.

This chain's CDR3 is CASSPRTGGANVLTF. In DNA form, the CDR3 reads TGCGCCAGCAGCCCGCGGACCGGGGGGGCCAACGTCCTGACTTTC. V and J are TRBV5-1 and TRBJ2-6; D is uncertain. V shed 4 bases and J shed 4 bases, with 12 bases lying between them. The CDR3 loop spans 15 amino acids. Germline V CDR1 and CDR2: SGHRS, YFSETQ. Combining the CDR3 with reference TRBV5-1 and TRBJ2-6 gives the whole variable domain KAGVTQTPRYLIKTRGQQVTLSCSPISGHRSVSWYQQTPGQGLQFLFEYFSETQRNKGNFPGRFSGRQFSNSRSEMNVSTLELGDSALYLCASSPRTGGANVLTFGAGSRLTVL.

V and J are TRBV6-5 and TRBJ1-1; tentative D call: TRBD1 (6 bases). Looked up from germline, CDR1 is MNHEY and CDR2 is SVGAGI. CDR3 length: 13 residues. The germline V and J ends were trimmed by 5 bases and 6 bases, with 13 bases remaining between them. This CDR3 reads CASSHTGFPEAFF. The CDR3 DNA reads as TGTGCCAGCAGTCACACAGGGTTCCCTGAAGCTTTCTTT.

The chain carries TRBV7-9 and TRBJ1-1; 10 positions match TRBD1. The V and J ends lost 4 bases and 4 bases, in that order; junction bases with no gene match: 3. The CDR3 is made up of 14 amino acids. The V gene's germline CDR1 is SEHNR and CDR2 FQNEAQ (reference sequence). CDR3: CASSSGQGSTEAFF. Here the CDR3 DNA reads TGTGCCAGCAGCTCGGGACAGGGGAGCACTGAAGCTTTCTTT.

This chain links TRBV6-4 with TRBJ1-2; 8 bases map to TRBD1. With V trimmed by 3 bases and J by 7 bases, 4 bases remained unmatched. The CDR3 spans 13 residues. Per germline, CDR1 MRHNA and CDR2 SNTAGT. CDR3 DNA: TGTGCCAGCAGTGAGAGGACAGGGTCTGGCTACACCTTC. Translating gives CASSERTGSGYTF.

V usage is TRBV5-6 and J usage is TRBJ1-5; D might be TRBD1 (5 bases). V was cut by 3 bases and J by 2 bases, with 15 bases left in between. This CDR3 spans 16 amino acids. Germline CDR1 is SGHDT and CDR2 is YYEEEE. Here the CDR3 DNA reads TGTGCCAGCAGCTCAATGGGGGACCTGGGCAATCAGCCCCAGCATTTT. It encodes CASSSMGDLGNQPQHF.

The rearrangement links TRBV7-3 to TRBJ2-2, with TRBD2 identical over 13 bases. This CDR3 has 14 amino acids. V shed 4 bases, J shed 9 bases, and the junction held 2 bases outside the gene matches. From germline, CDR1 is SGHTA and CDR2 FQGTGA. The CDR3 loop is CASSWTSGSRELFF. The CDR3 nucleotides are TGTGCCAGCAGCTGGACTAGCGGGAGTAGGGAGCTGTTTTTT.

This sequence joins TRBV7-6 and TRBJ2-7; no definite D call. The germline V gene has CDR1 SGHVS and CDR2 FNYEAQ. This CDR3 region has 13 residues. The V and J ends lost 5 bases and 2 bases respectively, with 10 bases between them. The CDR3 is CASSPDPTYEQYF. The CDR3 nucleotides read TGTGCCAGCAGCCCCGACCCAACCTACGAGCAGTACTTC.

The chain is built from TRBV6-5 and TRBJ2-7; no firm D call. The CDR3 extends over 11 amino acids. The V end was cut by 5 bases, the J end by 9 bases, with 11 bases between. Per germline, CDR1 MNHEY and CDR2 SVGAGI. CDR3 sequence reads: CASSNSAGQYF. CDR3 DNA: TGTGCCAGCAGTAACAGCGCCGGGCAGTACTTC.

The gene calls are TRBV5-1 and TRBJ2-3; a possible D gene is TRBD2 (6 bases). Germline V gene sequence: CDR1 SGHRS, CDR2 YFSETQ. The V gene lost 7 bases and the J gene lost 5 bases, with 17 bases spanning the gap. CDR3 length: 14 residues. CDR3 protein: CASRPDYGGDTQYF. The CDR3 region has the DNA TGCGCCAGCCGCCCGGACTACGGGGGAGATACGCAGTATTTT. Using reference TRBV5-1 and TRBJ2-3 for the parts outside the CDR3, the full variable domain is KAGVTQTPRYLIKTRGQQVTLSCSPISGHRSVSWYQQTPGQGLQFLFEYFSETQRNKGNFPGRFSGRQFSNSRSEMNVSTLELGDSALYLCASRPDYGGDTQYFGPGTRLTVL.

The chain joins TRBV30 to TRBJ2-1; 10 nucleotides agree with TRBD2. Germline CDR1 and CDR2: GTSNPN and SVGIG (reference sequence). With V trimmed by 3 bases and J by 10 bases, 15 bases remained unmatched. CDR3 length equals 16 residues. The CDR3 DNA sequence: TGTGCCTGGAGACGACCGGGACTAGCGCCGTCTCGGGAGCAGTTCTTC. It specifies CAWRRPGLAPSREQFF.